The 4 T cell receptor beta chains below all came from one sample that was sequenced in a study of cytomegalovirus exposure and HLA in healthy donors (dated by TCRdb to the late 2010s). The library was produced with the immunoSEQ multiplex PCR assay. The multiplex PCR relied on a mix of 60 forward primers for TCR Vbeta segments and 13 reverse primers for TCR Jbeta segments. TCRdb stores this immuneACCESS table with in-frame sequences only. Part of the clones is absent; in the studies checked, under half of the shortfall reflects unresolved V genes, and no reason is known for the rest. This sample is represented by 120,000 to 150,000 clones; 55% to 85% of them were singletons. Together, the top ten hold 2% to 2.5% of the sample. Sequenced sample: PBMCs. The origin of the receptors is a man aged 40-50 years in good health and CMV-seronegative.

This clone has more than one count but fewer than ten. This sequence joins TRBV9 and TRBJ2-5; 7 nucleotides match TRBD2. This CDR3 comprises 14 residues. V trimming: 6 bases; J trimming: 5 bases; junction bases outside the gene matches: 10. Germline assignment: CDR1 SGDLS and CDR2 YYNGEE. The CDR3 sequence is CASTPTPGGETQYF. CDR3 sequence (DNA): TGTGCCAGCACCCCAACCCCGGGGGGTGAGACCCAGTACTTC.

The chain has TRBV5-8 and TRBJ1-2, with D perhaps TRBD1 (5 bases). This CDR3 is 12 amino acids long. The germline V and J ends were trimmed by 0 bases and 6 bases, with 6 bases remaining between them. Germline CDR1 is SGHTS and CDR2 is YDEGEE. For the CDR3, the DNA is TGTGCCAGCAGCTTGGGGGGGGATGGCTACACCTTC. Its translation is CASSLGGDGYTF.

The table lists this clone with a few counts. V and J are TRBV13 and TRBJ1-1; D gene uncertain. This CDR3 is 13 amino acids long. With 5 bases removed from V and 3 bases from J, the gap between germline ends came to 10 bases. Germline V lookup: CDR1 PRHDT, CDR2 FYEKMQ (reference sequence). CDR3 DNA sequence: TGTGCCAGCAGCCTGCGGAGGGACACTGAAGCTTTCTTT. Encoded protein: CASSLRRDTEAFF.

V usage is TRBV7-8 and J usage is TRBJ1-6; possible D gene TRBD1, 5 bases. This CDR3 spans 14 amino acids. The germline CDR1 and CDR2 sequences are SGHVS and FQNEAQ. Trimming cost V 1 base and J 8 bases, with 9 bases left between them. The CDR3 region has the DNA TGTGCCAGCAGCTTAGTCGCCAGGGATTCACCCCTCCACTTT. It specifies CASSLVARDSPLHF.